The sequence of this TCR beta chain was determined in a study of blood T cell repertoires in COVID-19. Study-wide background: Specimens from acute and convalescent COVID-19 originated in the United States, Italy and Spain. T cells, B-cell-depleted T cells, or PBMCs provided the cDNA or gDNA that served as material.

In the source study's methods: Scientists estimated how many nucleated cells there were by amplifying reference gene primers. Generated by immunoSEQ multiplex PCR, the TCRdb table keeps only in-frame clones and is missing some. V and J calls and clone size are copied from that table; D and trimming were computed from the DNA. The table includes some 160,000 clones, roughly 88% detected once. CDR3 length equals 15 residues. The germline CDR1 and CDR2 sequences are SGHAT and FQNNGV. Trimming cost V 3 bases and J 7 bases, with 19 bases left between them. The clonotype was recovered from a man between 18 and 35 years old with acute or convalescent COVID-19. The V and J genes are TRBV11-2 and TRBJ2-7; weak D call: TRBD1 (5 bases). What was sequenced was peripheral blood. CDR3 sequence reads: CASSLYLGALREQYF. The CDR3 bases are TGTGCCAGCAGCTTGTATCTAGGGGCGCTCAGGGAGCAGTACTTC.